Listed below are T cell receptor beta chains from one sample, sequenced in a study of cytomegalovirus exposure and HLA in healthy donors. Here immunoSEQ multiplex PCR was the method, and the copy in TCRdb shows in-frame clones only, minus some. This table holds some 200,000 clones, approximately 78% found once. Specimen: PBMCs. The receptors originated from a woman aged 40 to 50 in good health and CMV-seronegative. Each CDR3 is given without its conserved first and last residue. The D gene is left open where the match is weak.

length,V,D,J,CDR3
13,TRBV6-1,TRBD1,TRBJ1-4,ASSEATGDNEKLF
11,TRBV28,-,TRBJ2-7,ASRTQTAYEQY
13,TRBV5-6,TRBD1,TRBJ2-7,ASSRLGGQGYEQY
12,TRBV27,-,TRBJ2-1,ASSLFRGWDEQF
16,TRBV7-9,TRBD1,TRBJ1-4,SSTNTVGQGAPNEKLF
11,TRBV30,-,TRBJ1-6,AWSVQNNSPLH
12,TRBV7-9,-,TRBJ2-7,ASSPDWVVDEQY
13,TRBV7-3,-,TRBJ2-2,ASSFGLTNTGELF
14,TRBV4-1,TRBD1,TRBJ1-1,ASSQALTQGAGEAF
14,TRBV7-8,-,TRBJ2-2,ASSLYLREDTGELF
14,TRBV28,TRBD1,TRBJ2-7,ASSFSAGTDTYEQY
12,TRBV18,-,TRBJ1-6,ASSPPQGTSPLH
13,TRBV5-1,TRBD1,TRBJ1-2,ASSLGQGPNYGYT
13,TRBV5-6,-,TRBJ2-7,ASSLARRGSYEQY
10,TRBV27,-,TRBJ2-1,ASSLAGNEQF
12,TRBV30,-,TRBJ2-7,AWSVQGRGYEQY
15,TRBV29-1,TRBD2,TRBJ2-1,SGVGLAGGLSYNEQF
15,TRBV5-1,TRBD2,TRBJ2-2,ASSLDPSGTNTGELF
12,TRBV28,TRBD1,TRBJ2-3,ASSWDRGPDTQY
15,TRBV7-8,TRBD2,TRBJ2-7,ASSLALREGPRGEQY
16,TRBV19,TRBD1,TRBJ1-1,ASSIEWDRGLRNTEAF
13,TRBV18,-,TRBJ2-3,ASSPGPGNTDTQY
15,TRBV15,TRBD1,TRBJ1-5,ATSRDRRDRGNQPQH
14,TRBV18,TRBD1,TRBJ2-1,ASSPLEGTGGNEQF
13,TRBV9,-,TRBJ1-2,ASSPRQSTNYGYT
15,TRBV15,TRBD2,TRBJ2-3,ATGGVFRRGGTDTQY
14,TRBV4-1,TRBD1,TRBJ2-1,ASSQSPGQGAYEQF
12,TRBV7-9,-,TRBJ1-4,SSSLAGGGEKLF
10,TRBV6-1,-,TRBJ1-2,ASNQFSYGYT
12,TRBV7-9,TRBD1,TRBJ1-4,ASSLGTGPEKLF
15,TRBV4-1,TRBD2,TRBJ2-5,ASSQDGGRARGETQY
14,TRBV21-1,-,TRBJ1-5,ASSKVFSVPPGVKH
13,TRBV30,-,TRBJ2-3,AWSVMQSSTDTQY
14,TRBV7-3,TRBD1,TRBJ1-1,ASSPTGTGMNTEAF
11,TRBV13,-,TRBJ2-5,ASSLGWETSSD
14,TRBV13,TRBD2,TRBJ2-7,ASSLVGGSGSYEQY
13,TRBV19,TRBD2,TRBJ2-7,ASRGGNSPEYEQY
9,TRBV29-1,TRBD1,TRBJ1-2,SVTGNYGYT
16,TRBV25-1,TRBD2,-,ASSAPTSGLAESYEQY
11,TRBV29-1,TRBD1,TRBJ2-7,SVLTGDSYEQY
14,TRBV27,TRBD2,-,ASMVDGEGLMYEQY
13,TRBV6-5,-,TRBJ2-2,ASSLTRSNTGELF
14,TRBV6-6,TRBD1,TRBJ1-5,ASSYSRTGGNQPQH
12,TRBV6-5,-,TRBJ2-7,ASSYTSSGVGRY
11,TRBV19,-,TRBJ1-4,ASRVVGGEKLF
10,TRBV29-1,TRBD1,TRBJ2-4,SGGQTGNIQY
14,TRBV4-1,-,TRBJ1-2,ASSQAPQGIKQGYT
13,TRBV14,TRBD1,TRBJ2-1,ASSPDRVYHNEQF
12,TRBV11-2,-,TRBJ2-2,ATQATTNTGELF
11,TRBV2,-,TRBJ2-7,ASRPRGNYEQY
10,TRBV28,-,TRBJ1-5,ASVQSNQPQH
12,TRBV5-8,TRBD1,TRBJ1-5,ASTLTGTNQPQH